A selection of T cell receptor beta chains follows, all from one sample in a study of blood T cell repertoires in COVID-19. Sequencing used immunoSEQ multiplex PCR; TCRdb keeps in-frame clones, though not all of them. The sample comprises about 250,000 clones, about 82% of which are singletons, and roughly 6.2% rests with the top ten. The sample comprised peripheral blood. The source of these receptors is an elderly woman with COVID-19, enrolled during active disease. The CDR3 runs from the conserved cysteine through the conserved F or W. The D gene is left open where the match is weak. Clone size, where shown, is once, few, many, or a class for clones that have expanded.

>TRBV25-1|NA|TRBJ2-3|NA
CASSYRSTDTQYF
TGTGCCAGCAGCTACAGGAGCACAGATACGCAGTATTTT
>TRBV19|NA|TRBJ2-1|NA
CASSIGTGGTNEQFF
TGTGCCAGTAGTATAGGGACAGGAGGGACCAATGAGCAGTTCTTC
>TRBV19|TRBD1|TRBJ1-4|NA
CATTSAGQGSANEKLFF
TGTGCCACTACTTCCGCGGGACAGGGTTCTGCTAATGAAAAACTGTTTTTT
>TRBV2|TRBD1|TRBJ1-2|NA
CASSLIRTGEGYTF
TGTGCCAGCTCCTTAATTAGGACAGGGGAAGGCTACACCTTC
>TRBV20-1|NA|TRBJ2-5|NA
CSPGSETQYF
TGCAGTCCAGGGTCAGAGACCCAGTACTTC
>TRBV19|TRBD1|TRBJ1-2|NA
CASSKLRDSRSYGYTF
TGTGCCAGTAGTAAACTGCGGGACAGCAGGTCCTATGGCTACACCTTC
>TRBV30|TRBD2|TRBJ2-1|NA
CAWTSGGAYNEQFF
TGTGCCTGGACTAGCGGGGGGGCCTACAATGAGCAGTTCTTC
>TRBV5-1|NA|TRBJ1-1|NA
CASSLVGGEGNTEAFF
TGCGCCAGCAGCTTGGTCGGAGGGGAGGGAAACACTGAAGCTTTCTTT
>TRBV4-1|NA|TRBJ1-1|NA
CASRVGEGGVNTEAFF
TGCGCCAGCAGAGTTGGCGAGGGTGGGGTGAACACTGAAGCTTTCTTT
>TRBV5-1|TRBD2|TRBJ2-5|NA
CASSFSGGDQETQYF
TGCGCCAGCAGCTTTAGCGGGGGAGACCAAGAGACCCAGTACTTC
>TRBV23-1|NA|TRBJ1-1|few
CASSLSGGEAFF
TGCGCCAGCAGTCTATCGGGGGGTGAAGCTTTCTTT
>TRBV5-4|NA|TRBJ2-5|NA
CASSSHQETQYF
TGTGCCAGCAGCTCACATCAAGAGACCCAGTACTTC
>TRBV10-3|NA|TRBJ1-1|NA
CAISDDLGAQAFF
TGTGCCATCAGTGATGATTTGGGGGCCCAAGCTTTCTTT
>TRBV11-2|NA|TRBJ2-2|NA
CASSLVLVGELFF
TGTGCCAGCAGCTTAGTACTAGTCGGGGAGCTGTTTTTT
>TRBV2|NA|TRBJ1-6|NA
CASSEGGISPLHF
TGTGCCAGCAGTGAAGGCGGTATTTCACCCCTCCACTTT
>TRBV9|NA|TRBJ1-1|NA
CASSDLQVGTEAFF
TGTGCCAGCAGCGACCTACAGGTAGGCACTGAAGCTTTCTTT
>TRBV29-1|TRBD1|TRBJ1-5|NA
CSVAFGTGNQPQHF
TGCAGCGTTGCCTTCGGGACAGGGAATCAGCCCCAGCATTTT
>TRBV5-1|TRBD2|TRBJ2-5|NA
CASSLSSGAQETQYF
TGCGCCAGCAGCTTGTCTAGCGGGGCCCAAGAGACCCAGTACTTC
>TRBV18|TRBD1|TRBJ1-2|NA
CASSDMTGQGSYGYTF
TGTGCCAGCTCCGATATGACGGGACAGGGGAGCTATGGCTACACCTTC
>TRBV5-1|NA|TRBJ1-1|NA
CASSTGHPNTEAFF
TGCGCCAGCAGCACGGGACATCCGAACACTGAAGCTTTCTTT
>TRBV2|NA|TRBJ1-2|NA
CASRETYGYTF
TGTGCCAGCAGGGAAACTTATGGCTACACCTTC
>TRBV5-1|NA|TRBJ2-1|NA
CASSLDGGSYNEQFF
TGCGCCAGCAGCTTGGACGGGGGTTCCTACAATGAGCAGTTCTTC
>TRBV24-1|NA|TRBJ2-2|NA
CATSDLAAVNTGELFF
TGTGCCACCAGTGATTTGGCAGCGGTGAACACCGGGGAGCTGTTTTTT
>TRBV11-3|TRBD2|TRBJ2-1|NA
CASSPGRTSPEQFF
TGTGCCAGCAGCCCAGGACGGACTAGCCCTGAGCAGTTCTTC
>TRBV5-6|NA|TRBJ2-5|NA
CASSYGGLETQYF
TGTGCCAGCAGCTATGGAGGGTTGGAGACCCAGTACTTC
>TRBV29-1|NA|TRBJ1-1|NA
CSVESPPGGTEAFF
TGCAGCGTTGAGTCTCCCCCCGGGGGCACTGAAGCTTTCTTT
>TRBV3-1/TRBV3-2|NA|TRBJ1-1|few
CASSQGGETFF
TGTGCCAGCAGCCAAGGGGGGGAAACTTTCTTT
>TRBV3-1/TRBV3-2|TRBD2|TRBJ2-1|NA
CASSQVPTSGGGEQFF
TGTGCCAGCAGCCAAGTCCCCACTAGCGGGGGAGGTGAGCAGTTCTTC